This is a list of T cell receptor beta chains from one sample in a study of T cells in Graves' hyperthyroidism and ophthalmopathy. Each CDR3 protein is one row after TCRdb ran MiXCR on the multiplex PCR reads. The data contain about 600,000 distinct CDR3 sequences, about 16% of them seen just once; the ten biggest clones take up roughly 3%. Sequencing input: blood. The source is a woman in her forties with Graves' ophthalmopathy. The CDR3 runs from the conserved cysteine through the conserved F or W. A D gene is named only where the DNA matches it firmly. Clone size is shown for a subset of rows, as once, few, many or a class of expanded clone.

TRBD1	TRBV7-9	few	TRBJ2-3	TGTGCCAGCAGCCCCACCCTGGGACAGAGCACAGATACGCAGTATTTT	CASSPTLGQSTDTQYF
TRBD1	TRBV4-1	few	TRBJ2-7	TGCGCCAGCAGCCAAGAATCCGGGACAGGGTATGAGCAGTACTTC	CASSQESGTGYEQYF
NA	TRBV12-5	NA	TRBJ2-2	TGTGCTAGTGGTTTGCAAACTAGTTCCACCGGGGAGCTGTCTTTT	CASGLQTSSTGELSF
NA	TRBV5-1	many	TRBJ2-7	TGCGCCATCGAAAGACCCAGGGACCCACTCTACGAGCAGTACTTC	CAIERPRDPLYEQYF
NA	TRBV6-1	NA	TRBJ1-2	TGTGCCAGCTCCTCTGGACCGGACTATGGCTACACCTTC	CASSSGPDYGYTF
TRBD1	TRBV5-1	NA	TRBJ1-5	TGCGCCAGCAGCATGGGACAGGGTGGCAATCAGCCCCAGCATTTT	CASSMGQGGNQPQHF
TRBD2	TRBV28	few	TRBJ2-1	TGTGCCAGCAGTCCGGGGGGGCACAATGAGCAGTTCTTC	CASSPGGHNEQFF
NA	TRBV7-9	NA	TRBJ1-3	TGTGCCAGCAGCCCGGATCTCAGTGGAAACACCATATATTTT	CASSPDLSGNTIYF
NA	TRBV7-9	few	TRBJ2-6	TGTGCCAGCAGCTTAGTGGTTTCGTTGGCTGGGGCCAACGTCCTGACTTTC	CASSLVVSLAGANVLTF
NA	TRBV28	NA	TRBJ1-2	TGTGCCAGCAGTTTAGGTGGCAGGGTAGGAGGCTACACCTTC	CASSLGGRVGGYTF
NA	TRBV20-1	few	TRBJ1-2	TGCAGTGCTAGATTAGTCTTCGACACCTTC	CSARLVFDTF
TRBD1	TRBV12-3/TRBV12-4	NA	TRBJ1-5	TGTGCCAGCAGTACAAGACAGGGTAGCAATCAGCCCCAGCATTTT	CASSTRQGSNQPQHF
TRBD2	TRBV12-3/TRBV12-4	few	TRBJ2-1	TGTGCCAGCAGTTCTACGACTAGCGGGATGGGGAATGAGCAGTTCTTC	CASSSTTSGMGNEQFF
TRBD2	TRBV6-2/TRBV6-3	many	TRBJ2-1	TGTGCCAGCAGTTACCGAGCGGGAGCCAGCAATGAGCAGTTCTTC	CASSYRAGASNEQFF
TRBD1	TRBV30	few	TRBJ2-2	TGTGCCTGGAAGGCCGGGACAGGGGCTTCGGGCACCGGGGAGCTGTTTTTT	CAWKAGTGASGTGELFF
NA	TRBV10-3	NA	TRBJ1-4	TGTGCCATCAGTGAGGGCGGAATTAATGAAAAACTGTTTTTT	CAISEGGINEKLFF
TRBD2	TRBV9	many	TRBJ2-5	TGTGCCAGCAGCGTCGGCGGGAGGGCCCAAGAGACCCAGTACTTC	CASSVGGRAQETQYF
NA	TRBV7-7	NA	TRBJ2-1	TGTGCTAGCAGCTTGAAATTTAGCTCCTACAATGAGCAGTTCTTC	CASSLKFSSYNEQFF
NA	TRBV30	many	TRBJ1-5	TGTGCCTGGACAGGCGATAGCAATCAGCCCCAGCATTTT	CAWTGDSNQPQHF
TRBD1	TRBV20-1	few	TRBJ1-5	TGCAGTGCCGAAACAGGGGAGGATCAGCCCCAGCATTTT	CSAETGEDQPQHF
NA	TRBV18	few	TRBJ1-2	TGTGCCAGCTCACCACTCATCACTTCAGGGCCCCGAGGCTATGGCTACACCTTC	CASSPLITSGPRGYGYTF
NA	TRBV11-2	few	TRBJ1-5	TGTGCCAGCAGCTTAGGGCCCAACCCGGCTCAGCCCCAGCATTTT	CASSLGPNPAQPQHF
NA	TRBV20-1	many	TRBJ1-1	TGCAGTGCTAGAGATACGGGGGCACATGAAGCTTTCTTT	CSARDTGAHEAFF
NA	TRBV12-3/TRBV12-4	NA	TRBJ1-1	TGTGCCAGCAATCCTGGGCCCAGGGCTGAAGCTTTCTTT	CASNPGPRAEAFF
NA	TRBV5-1	NA	TRBJ1-1	TGCGCCAGCAGCTCCTACTCAGTGAACACTGAAGCTTTCTTT	CASSSYSVNTEAFF
NA	TRBV6-1	few	TRBJ1-2	TGTGCCACGACCCAGCCGGGGCTCTCGTATGGCTACACCTTC	CATTQPGLSYGYTF
NA	TRBV11-2	many	TRBJ2-3	TGTGCCAGCAGCCGACAACGGGGCTGGGATACGCAGTATTTT	CASSRQRGWDTQYF
NA	TRBV9	many	TRBJ2-3	TGTGCCAGCAGCGTAGCCCCGGGTGGGATGGATACGCAGTATTTT	CASSVAPGGMDTQYF
NA	TRBV6-1	NA	TRBJ1-2	TGTGCCAGCAGTGCAACGGCCGGGGCCTACTATGGCTACACCTTC	CASSATAGAYYGYTF
NA	TRBV12-3/TRBV12-4	many	TRBJ1-5	TGTGCCAGCAGGACGGACCACAATCAGCCCCAGCATTTT	CASRTDHNQPQHF
NA	TRBV6-1	many	TRBJ1-5	TGTGCCAGCAGTGAAGCGGGGGGTTTACAGCCCCAGCATTTT	CASSEAGGLQPQHF
NA	TRBV10-3	many	TRBJ1-6	TGTGCCACCACAGGGAAAGCCAATTCACCCCTCCACTTT	CATTGKANSPLHF
NA	TRBV2	many	TRBJ1-6	TGTGCCAGCGGACGAGAGGGGCTCCCCCTCCACTTT	CASGREGLPLHF
TRBD1	TRBV5-1	NA	TRBJ1-6	TGCGCCAGCAGCTTTAGGACAGGGGTTAAGTCACCCCTCCACTTT	CASSFRTGVKSPLHF
TRBD1	TRBV6-1	NA	TRBJ2-2	TGTGCCAGCAGTCGGCCGGGACAGGGTACCGGGGAGCTGTTTTTT	CASSRPGQGTGELFF
NA	TRBV19	few	TRBJ1-5	TGTGCCAGTAGTATGATCAATCAGCCCCAGCATTTT	CASSMINQPQHF
NA	TRBV20-1	NA	TRBJ1-2	TGCAGTGCTGGGGACGGCTCCAGATATGGTGGCTACACCTTC	CSAGDGSRYGGYTF
NA	TRBV2	NA	TRBJ2-6	TGTGCCAGCAGTGAAGGCCCAGGGGCTGGGGCCAACGTCCTGACTTTC	CASSEGPGAGANVLTF
NA	TRBV28	few	TRBJ1-6	TGTGCCAGCAGATCTCAGGGGCTAACGAATTCACCCCTCCACTTT	CASRSQGLTNSPLHF
TRBD1	TRBV29-1	many	TRBJ2-5	TGCAGCGTTGAAGAGCCCCGACAGGGGAGGGAGACCCAGTACTTC	CSVEEPRQGRETQYF